What follows are 2 T cell receptor beta chains derived from one specimen sequenced in a study of T cells in Graves' hyperthyroidism and ophthalmopathy. TCR beta CDR3 regions were amplified from RNA. Researchers ran a first-round RT-PCR on the TCR CDR3 using the HTBI primer set. Each CDR3 protein gets one entry after TCRdb re-called the multiplex PCR reads with MiXCR. The sample includes 75,000 to 100,000 distinct CDR3 sequences, around 42% of them seen just once. Sequencing was performed on peripheral blood or thyroid tissue (not recorded which). Every receptor here comes from a young woman with Graves' hyperthyroidism.

Of note for this clonotype: One end of the junction is discordant with germline, which a read error may explain. This sequence joins TRBV11-1 and TRBJ2-7, with TRBD2 identical over 8 bases. This CDR3 has 15 residues. Germline V gene lookup returns CDR1 SGHAT and CDR2 FQDESV (reference sequence). The CDR3 DNA follows: TGTACCAGCAGTTCAAATAGCGGGAACATCTACGAGCAGTACTTC. This sequence encodes CTSSSNSGNIYEQYF.

The table lists this clonotype with many counts. The chain recombines TRBV28 with TRBJ1-4; D unclear. The CDR3 contains 16 residues. The V gene's germline CDR1 is MDHEN and CDR2 SYDVKM. Trimming pared 4 bases from V and 7 bases from J, leaving 19 bases between. The CDR3 region has the DNA TGTGCCAGCAGTTCCGGTAGGGAGGGCGGTATTGAAAAACTGTTTTTT. Its protein product is CASSSGREGGIEKLFF.